This T cell receptor (beta chain) was captured in a study of monozygotic twins with inflammatory bowel disease. Findings and limits, study-wide: Heterogeneous immunosuppressive treatment regimens may have introduced variability into patient repertoires.

Details on this clonotype: The antigen is unknown.

UMIs that had a 6-nucleotide sample barcode were put in using template switching. TCRdb re-called the 5' RACE reads and catalogs CDR3 proteins one per entry, DNA excluded. This table lists roughly 150,000 distinct CDR3 sequences. This CDR3 contains 12 residues. CDR1 DFQATT and CDR2 SNEGSKA come from the germline V gene (reference sequence). The specimen sequenced was blood. V gene TRBV20-1 combines with J gene TRBJ2-7; the TCRdb D gene call, TRBD1, has no DNA to confirm it. This receptor was taken from a human donor with ulcerative colitis or Crohn's disease, or a healthy co-twin of an affected twin (not recorded which). CDR3 amino acids: CSASGAYYEQYF.